These 19 T cell receptor beta chains were all obtained from the same sample, sequenced in a study of T cell responses to AZD1222 COVID-19 vaccine. The data were produced by immunoSEQ multiplex PCR, yet TCRdb's version contains in-frame clones alone and is incomplete. The repertoire holds under 200,000 clones, around 90% seen once, with 20% to 30% in the top ten. The starting material was peripheral blood, obtained 28 days after the second AZD1222 dose. The receptors were sampled from an adult who received the AZD1222 COVID-19 vaccine.

DNA for the CDR3: TGTGCCAGCTCACGCGGGACAGACGGAAACACCATATATTTT. It specifies CASSRGTDGNTIYF. The chain combines TRBV18 with TRBJ1-3; 7 bases map to TRBD1. V trimming: 4 bases; J trimming: 4 bases; junction bases outside the gene matches: 4. The CDR3 runs 14 residues. Germline V CDR1 and CDR2: KGHSH, LQKENI.

The rearrangement uses TRBV15 and TRBJ2-1; D is ambiguous. V lost 9 bases and J 0 bases, leaving 9 bases between the germline ends. Germline CDR1 reads LNHNV; CDR2 reads YYDKDF (reference sequence). This CDR3 is built from 13 residues. The CDR3 loop reads CATGHSSYNEQFF. The DNA of the CDR3 is TGTGCCACAGGTCATAGCTCCTACAATGAGCAGTTCTTC.

The chain uses TRBV10-3 and TRBJ2-7; tentatively, D is TRBD1 or TRBD2 (5 bases each). Germline V gives CDR1 ENHRY, CDR2 SYGVKD. Trimming removed 0 bases from V and 5 bases from J, with 11 bases in between. There are 14 residues in the CDR3. CDR3 residues: CAISESRDPHEQYF. Here the CDR3 DNA reads TGTGCCATCAGTGAGTCTAGGGACCCCCACGAGCAGTACTTC.

This chain joins TRBV12-3 or TRBV12-4 and TRBJ2-3; D not certain. This CDR3 has 13 amino acids. With 3 bases removed from V and 2 bases from J, the gap between germline ends came to 6 bases. CDR3 in amino acids: CASSFGFTDTQYF. The DNA of the CDR3 is TGTGCCAGCAGTTTTGGGTTCACAGATACGCAGTATTTT.

The chain is built from TRBV28 and TRBJ2-3, with D possibly matching TRBD1 (5 bases). The CDR3 is made up of 17 amino acids. V lost 0 bases and J lost 0, with 13 bases in between. Germline assignment: CDR1 MDHEN and CDR2 SYDVKM. CDR3 nucleotides: TGTGCCAGCAGTTTATGGGGGCGGAGTCCTAGCACAGATACGCAGTATTTT. Translated, it gives CASSLWGRSPSTDTQYF.

V usage is TRBV4-2 and J usage is TRBJ2-1; 7 bases fit TRBD2. The CDR3 is 19 amino acids. V dropped 0 bases and J dropped 2; count of bases not matched to a gene: 13. CDR1 is LGHNA, CDR2 YNFKEQ, per germline. The CDR3 sequence is CASSQEIPLGLAAYNEQFF. CDR3 DNA: TGTGCCAGCAGCCAAGAGATACCCCTGGGCCTAGCGGCCTACAATGAGCAGTTCTTC.

The gene calls are TRBV29-1 and TRBJ1-1, with TRBD1 matching over 9 bases. The V segment lost 1 base and the J segment 5 bases; nucleotides outside the gene matches: 2. Germline loops: CDR1 SQVTM, CDR2 ANQGSEA. This CDR3 is built from 13 residues. The CDR3 region has the DNA TGCAGCGTTGAAGGGGACAGGGAAACTGAAGCTTTCTTT. Residues: CSVEGDRETEAFF.

The chain combines TRBV7-9 with TRBJ1-2; D uncertain. The CDR3 covers 15 residues. V lost 7 bases to trimming and J lost 0 bases, with 15 bases between them. The germline gives CDR1 SEHNR, CDR2 FQNEAQ (reference sequence). The CDR3 DNA reads as TGTGCCAGCACCTCTGGACCGCCGCCTAACTATGGCTACACCTTC. Residues: CASTSGPPPNYGYTF.

The gene calls are TRBV5-4 and TRBJ2-5; 11 nucleotides agree with TRBD2. Germline CDR1 and CDR2: SGHNT and YYREEE (reference sequence). The CDR3 runs 15 residues. With V trimmed by 2 bases and J by 1 base, 1 base remained unmatched. CDR3 protein: CASSLTSGSQETQYF. The CDR3 DNA follows: TGTGCCAGCAGCTTAACTAGCGGGAGCCAAGAGACCCAGTACTTC.

The rearrangement joins TRBV5-5 to TRBJ2-7; D is possibly TRBD1 (6 bases). CDR1 SGHKS and CDR2 YYEKEE come from the germline V gene (reference sequence). Deletions cut 0 bases from V and 7 bases from J, with 17 bases between. This CDR3 spans 15 amino acids. This CDR3 is CASSLEGQPAREQYF. The DNA for the CDR3 is TGTGCCAGCAGCTTGGAAGGACAGCCCGCTAGGGAGCAGTACTTC.

This clone was picked up one time. CDR3 loop: CATSEQTGGGYTF. The CDR3 DNA reads TGTGCCACCAGTGAACAGACAGGGGGTGGCTACACCTTC. The V gene is TRBV24-1, the J gene TRBJ1-2, with 9 bases that match TRBD1. Germline trimming cut 4 bases from V and 7 bases from J; bases unmatched to any gene: 3. CDR1 is KGHDR and CDR2 is SFDVKD in the germline V gene. This CDR3 has 13 residues.

The chain has TRBV12-3 or TRBV12-4 and TRBJ1-2; no firm D call. The V end was cut by 3 bases, the J end by 7 bases, with 9 bases between. The CDR3 has 12 residues. CDR3 residues: CASSFGRTGYTF. The CDR3 nucleotides are TGTGCCAGCAGTTTCGGCAGGACTGGCTACACCTTC.

The chain recombines TRBV10-3 with TRBJ2-3; TRBD2 is a possible D gene (5 bases). The CDR3 sequence is 12 residues long. Per germline, CDR1 ENHRY and CDR2 SYGVKD. Trimming removed 6 bases from V and 10 bases from J, with 14 bases in between. The CDR3 region has the DNA TGTGCCATCAGGGAGACGGACTCGGCGCAGTATTTT. The encoded protein is CAIRETDSAQYF.

The chain is built from TRBV10-3 and TRBJ2-7; TRBD2 matches at 9 bases. V trimming: 3 bases; J trimming: 4 bases; junction bases outside the gene matches: 13. The CDR3 spans 17 residues. The germline CDR1 and CDR2 sequences are ENHRY and SYGVKD. As DNA, the CDR3 is TGTGCCATCAGTGACGTTATTGATGCGGGAGGGCCGTACGAGCAGTACTTC. The encoded protein is CAISDVIDAGGPYEQYF.

The CDR3 DNA follows: TGTGCCAGTAGACTCCGGGACAAAGAAAAACTGTTTTTT. It codes for CASRLRDKEKLFF. The chain combines TRBV19 with TRBJ1-4; TRBD1 might be the D (6 bases). Germline CDR1 reads LNHDA; CDR2 reads SQIVND (reference sequence). This CDR3 is 13 amino acids long. With 6 bases removed from V and 8 bases from J, the gap between germline ends came to 13 bases.

The J gene is TRBJ2-5, the V gene TRBV4-3, with D possibly matching TRBD1 (6 bases). The CDR3 runs to 16 residues. Germline V gene sequence: CDR1 LGHNA, CDR2 YSLEER. V lost 5 bases, J lost 5 bases, and 21 bases lay in between. The CDR3 region is CASSTTAGAGWETQYF. CDR3 nucleotides: TGCGCCAGCAGCACAACAGCAGGGGCCGGTTGGGAGACCCAGTACTTC.

This clone came up once. The V gene is TRBV28, the J gene TRBJ2-7, with 10 positions matching TRBD1. After removal of 5 bases from V and 1 base from J, the junction contained 8 bases not matched to a gene. This CDR3 is 16 amino acids long. CDR1 is MDHEN and CDR2 is SYDVKM in the germline V gene. The CDR3 reads CASSPAGQGKSYEQYF. CDR3 nucleotides: TGTGCCAGCAGTCCTGCGGGACAGGGGAAATCCTACGAGCAGTACTTC.

The chain employs TRBV18 and TRBJ2-2; 10 bases are shared with TRBD1. Trimming took 4 bases from V and 6 from J; bases not matched to a gene: 11. Germline loops: CDR1 KGHSH, CDR2 LQKENI. This CDR3 comprises 17 residues. The CDR3 protein is CASSLASRGQGAGELFF. The CDR3 nucleotides read TGTGCCAGCTCACTTGCAAGCCGAGGACAGGGGGCCGGGGAGCTGTTTTTT.

The V gene is TRBV19, the J gene TRBJ2-5; 9 positions agree with TRBD1. The CDR3 has 14 residues. Germline loops: CDR1 LNHDA, CDR2 SQIVND (reference sequence). After removal of 8 bases from V and 5 bases from J, the junction contained 9 bases not matched to a gene. The DNA of the CDR3 is TGTGCCAGTGGGGGACAGGGAGGAAGGGAGACCCAGTACTTC. Translated, it gives CASGGQGGRETQYF.